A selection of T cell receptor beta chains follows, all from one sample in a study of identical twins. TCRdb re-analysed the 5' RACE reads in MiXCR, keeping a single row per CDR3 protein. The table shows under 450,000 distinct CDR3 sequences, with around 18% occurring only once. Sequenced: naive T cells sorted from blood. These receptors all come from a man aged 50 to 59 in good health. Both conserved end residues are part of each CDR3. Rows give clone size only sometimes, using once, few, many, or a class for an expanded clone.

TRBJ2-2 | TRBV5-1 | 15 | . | CASTDRVPNTGELFF
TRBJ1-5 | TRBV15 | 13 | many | CATSRDVNQPQHF
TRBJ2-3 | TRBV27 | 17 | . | CASSFVGAFGSTDTQYF
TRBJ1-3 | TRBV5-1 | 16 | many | CASSLDAASSGNTIYF
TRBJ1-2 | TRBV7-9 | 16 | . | CASSQAGRGVNYGYTF
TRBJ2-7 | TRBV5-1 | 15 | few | CASSLALGPIYEQYF
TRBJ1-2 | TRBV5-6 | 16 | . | CASSSRPRVSNYGYTF
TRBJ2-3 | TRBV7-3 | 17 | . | CASSLGLREGSTDTQYF
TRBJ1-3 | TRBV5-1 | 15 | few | CASSPGGSSGNTIYF
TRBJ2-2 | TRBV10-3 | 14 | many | CATLGQGATGELFF
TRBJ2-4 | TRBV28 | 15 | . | CASSSGGLTKNIQYF
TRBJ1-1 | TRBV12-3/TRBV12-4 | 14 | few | CASGGVTVNTEAFF
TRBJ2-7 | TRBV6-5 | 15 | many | CASSYSFKSSYEQYF
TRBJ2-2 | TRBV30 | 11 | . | CAWTATGELFF
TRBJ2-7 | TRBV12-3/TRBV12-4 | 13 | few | CASSLRATYEQYF
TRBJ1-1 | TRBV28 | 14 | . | CASSLTGASTEAFF
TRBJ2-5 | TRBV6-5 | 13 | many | CASSWGLQETQYF
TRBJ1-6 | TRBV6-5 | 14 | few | CASSYRTGGSPLHF
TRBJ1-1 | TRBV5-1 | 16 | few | CASSLAQGRGTTEAFF
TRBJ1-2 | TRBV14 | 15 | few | CASSPKLMESYGYTF
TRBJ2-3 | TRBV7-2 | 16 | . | CASSLGGFYRTDTQYF
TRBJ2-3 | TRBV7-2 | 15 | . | CASSSSGGYTDTQYF
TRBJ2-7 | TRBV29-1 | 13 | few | CSVETGVRYEQYF
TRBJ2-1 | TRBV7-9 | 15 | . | CASSFQGLAGSEQFF
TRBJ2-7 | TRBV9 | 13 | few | CASSLQGGGEQYF
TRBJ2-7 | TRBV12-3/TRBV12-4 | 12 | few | CASSSWGYEQYF
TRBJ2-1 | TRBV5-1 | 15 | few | CASSSGTETYNEQFF
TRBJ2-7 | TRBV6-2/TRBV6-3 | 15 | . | CASSYGLAGAYEQYF
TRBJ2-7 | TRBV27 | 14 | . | CASSLSTGGGEQYF
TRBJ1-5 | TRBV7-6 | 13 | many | CASSLASYQPQHF
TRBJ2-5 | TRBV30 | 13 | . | CAWRRRIQETQYF